The 26 T cell receptor beta chains given below trace back to one sample, sequenced in a study of Graves' ophthalmopathy and Graves' hyperthyroidism. The TCR beta CDR3 regions underwent amplification from RNA transcripts. RT-PCR with HTBI primers came first, then second-round multiplex PCR. TCRdb reanalysed the multiplex PCR reads using MiXCR and keeps one entry per CDR3 protein. The repertoire holds 200,000 to 250,000 distinct CDR3 sequences, with around a fifth as singletons. Sequences were obtained from peripheral blood. The receptor set was obtained from a woman between 45 and 65 years old with Graves' ophthalmopathy.

This clonotype was counted ten times or more. The V gene is TRBV6-1, the J gene TRBJ2-5, with TRBD2 matching over 7 bases. Germline values: CDR1 MNHNS, CDR2 SASEGT. This CDR3 comprises 15 residues. Trimming cost V 3 bases and J 8 bases; bases outside gene matches: 12. CDR3 nucleotides: TGTGCCAGCAGTGAGGGGAGGGGAACAGCTCTTACCCAGTACTTC. Residues: CASSEGRGTALTQYF.

V usage is TRBV4-1 and J usage is TRBJ2-7, with D possibly TRBD1 on 6 matching bases. Trimming took 0 bases from V and 2 from J, leaving 8 bases between them. CDR1 MGHRA and CDR2 YSYEKL come from the germline V gene. The CDR3 runs to 14 residues. CDR3 sequence (DNA): TGCGCCAGCAGCCAAGAAAAGGGGGCCTACGAGCAGTACTTC. This translates into CASSQEKGAYEQYF.

This clonotype was seen many times. The chain joins TRBV25-1 to TRBJ2-7; possible D gene TRBD2, 6 bases. The CDR3 is 14 amino acids. Trimming shortened V by 4 bases and J by 3 bases, and 13 bases separated the two germline ends. Germline CDR1 MGHDK, CDR2 SYGVNS. The chain's CDR3 is CASSGVGGDYEQYF. The CDR3 bases are TGTGCCAGCAGTGGGGTTGGAGGGGACTACGAGCAGTACTTC.

This clonotype was counted ten times or more. This may come from a read error, since a much larger clone is one base off. This sequence joins TRBV6-1 and TRBJ2-7, with 11 bases matching TRBD2. Germline CDR1 MNHNS, CDR2 SASEGT. CDR3 length: 16 residues. The CDR3 sequence: CASSEAGTSGSYEQCF. CDR3 DNA sequence: TGTGCCAGCAGTGAAGCAGGGACTAGCGGCTCCTACGAGCAGTGCTTC.

This clonotype has at least ten counts. The rearrangement uses TRBV2 and TRBJ2-4; no reliable D call. V gave up 5 bases and J gave up 9 bases, with 11 bases separating them. The germline V gene has CDR1 SNHLY and CDR2 FYNNEI. There are 12 residues in the CDR3. Here the CDR3 reads CASSRVKGIQYF. The CDR3 DNA is TGTGCCAGCAGTCGGGTCAAGGGCATTCAGTACTTC.

This clonotype has a handful of counts. In DNA, the CDR3 is TGCAGTGCTAGAGGTCTAAGGTTGGAGACCCAGTACTTC. Translated: CSARGLRLETQYF. This chain links TRBV20-1 with TRBJ2-5; D not resolved. Germline values: CDR1 DFQATT, CDR2 SNEGSKA (reference sequence). This CDR3 is 13 amino acids long. The V end lost 1 base, the J end lost 5 bases, and 11 bases lay between the germline ends.

This sequence joins TRBV12-3 or TRBV12-4 and TRBJ1-1, with D perhaps TRBD1 (5 bases). The CDR3 covers 12 residues. V was clipped by 4 bases and J by 4 bases, with 7 bases between them. The CDR3 region is CASSSGFTEAFF. DNA of the CDR3: TGTGCCAGCAGTTCAGGGTTCACTGAAGCTTTCTTT.

The CDR3, as DNA: TGTGCCTGGGAACTACCTAGGCCAGCCATGAACACTGAAGCTTTCTTT. Amino acids: CAWELPRPAMNTEAFF. The chain employs TRBV30 and TRBJ1-1; D is uncertain. V lost 5 bases and J lost 0, with 19 bases in between. Germline lookup yields CDR1 GTSNPN and CDR2 SVGIG (reference sequence). This CDR3 comprises 16 residues.

This clonotype came up a few times. CDR3 residues: CASSPGQGSNQPQHF. For the CDR3, the DNA is TGTGCCAGCAGTCCCGGACAGGGAAGCAATCAGCCCCAGCATTTT. V and J are TRBV12-3 or TRBV12-4 and TRBJ1-5; 8 nucleotides align to TRBD1. This CDR3 spans 15 amino acids. Trimming cost V 5 bases and J 1 base; bases outside gene matches: 4.

This clonotype was detected only a few times. CDR3 DNA: TGTGCCAGCAGCTTACCGTCAGCACCTTCAGCTTTCTTT. Translation gives CASSLPSAPSAFF. This chain connects TRBV13 to TRBJ1-1, with D unclear. With 2 bases removed from V and 10 bases from J, the gap between germline ends came to 14 bases. Germline values: CDR1 PRHDT, CDR2 FYEKMQ (reference sequence). The CDR3 runs to 13 residues.

This clonotype has at least ten counts. The CDR3 DNA reads as TGTGCCAGCAGATTACAGGGAGACATTCAGTACTTC. Its protein is CASRLQGDIQYF. The rearrangement uses TRBV6-1 and TRBJ2-4; D is possibly TRBD1 (6 bases). Germline-derived CDR1 and CDR2 are MNHNS and SASEGT. The germline V and J ends were trimmed by 6 bases and 8 bases, with 11 bases remaining between them. This CDR3 is built from 12 residues.

Worth noting for this clonotype: A much larger clone sits a single nucleotide away, making a read error possible. This chain links TRBV19 with TRBJ2-6; no reliable D call. V dropped 7 bases and J dropped 5 bases, with 6 bases sitting between them. The germline V gene has CDR1 LNHDA and CDR2 SQIVND (reference sequence). The CDR3 is 12 residues long. CDR3 coding DNA: TGTGCCAGTAAGAGCTGGGCCAACGTCCTGACTTTC. Encoded protein: CASKSWANVLTF. The variable domain in full, with the rest retrieved from reference TRBV19 and TRBJ2-6, is DGGITQSPKYLFRKEGQNVTLSCEQNLNHDAMYWYRQDPGQGLRLIYYSQIVNDFQKGDIAEGYSVSREKKESFPLTVTSAQKNPTAFYLCASKSWANVLTFGAGSRLTVL.

This clonotype was found many times. CDR3 sequence: CASSPQPRAGLSYEQYF. Here the CDR3 DNA reads TGTGCCAGCTCACCCCAACCCAGAGCGGGTCTCTCCTACGAGCAGTACTTC. The V and J genes are TRBV18 and TRBJ2-7, with TRBD2 as a possible D gene (6 bases). CDR3 length equals 17 residues. The ends were cut back, 3 bases at V and 0 bases at J, with 18 bases in the middle. Germline V gives CDR1 KGHSH, CDR2 LQKENI.

The chain combines TRBV6-1 with TRBJ1-2; D not resolved. This CDR3 has 11 amino acids. Per the germline V gene, CDR1 is MNHNS and CDR2 is SASEGT. V was shortened by 6 bases and J by 2 bases, with 4 bases between the two germline ends. The CDR3 here is CASRHNYGYTF. In DNA, the CDR3 is TGTGCCAGCAGGCACAACTATGGCTACACCTTC.

In its sample, this clonotype was seen many times. The chain couples TRBV29-1 to TRBJ2-5; D unclear. V lost 4 bases and J 2 bases, leaving 8 bases between the germline ends. Germline-derived CDR1 and CDR2 are SQVTM and ANQGSEA. The CDR3 covers 12 residues. CDR3 DNA sequence: TGCAGCGTTGGGTCAGCACAAGAGACCCAGTACTTC. Its translation: CSVGSAQETQYF.

This clonotype occurred many times. This chain links TRBV28 with TRBJ2-5, with TRBD2 matching over 7 bases. The CDR3 runs 14 residues. The V gene end was trimmed by 3 bases and the J gene end by 7 bases; junction bases not matched to a gene: 8. Germline V gene data show CDR1 as MDHEN and CDR2 as SYDVKM. In nucleotides, the CDR3 is TGTGCCAGCAGTTTCCCGGGGGGTGTTGGGACCCAGTACTTC. Translating gives CASSFPGGVGTQYF.

CDR3: CAWSEGRNTEAFF. The CDR3 DNA is TGTGCCTGGAGTGAAGGGAGGAACACTGAAGCTTTCTTT. This rearrangement joins TRBV30 to TRBJ1-1; unclear D gene. The CDR3 is 13 residues long. Germline values: CDR1 GTSNPN, CDR2 SVGIG (reference sequence). Trimming removed 1 base at V and 1 base at J, with 7 bases between.

Many counts were recorded for this clonotype. The chain combines TRBV5-1 with TRBJ2-6, with TRBD2 as a possible D gene (6 bases). CDR1 and CDR2 from the germline V gene are SGHRS and YFSETQ. The CDR3 has 18 residues. The germline V and J ends were trimmed by 0 bases and 2 bases, with 15 bases remaining between them. The DNA of the CDR3 is TGCGCCAGCAGCTTGGTTGGCAAAGGCGGGGCTGGGGCCAACGTCCTGACTTTC. Amino acid sequence: CASSLVGKGGAGANVLTF.

This sequence joins TRBV28 and TRBJ1-1; tentative D call: TRBD1 (6 bases). CDR1 and CDR2 (germline): MDHEN, SYDVKM. V gave up 5 bases and J gave up 11 bases, with 15 bases separating them. This CDR3 is built from 12 residues. CDR3 sequence reads: CASSVTGGLAFF. The CDR3 nucleotides are TGTGCCAGCAGTGTCACGGGGGGCTTGGCTTTCTTT.

The sample holds many counts of this clonotype. The J gene is TRBJ1-5, the V gene TRBV28, with D maybe TRBD1 (5 bases). Germline assignment: CDR1 MDHEN and CDR2 SYDVKM. This CDR3 has 14 amino acids. Trimming cost V 2 bases and J 2 bases, with 7 bases left between them. As DNA, the CDR3 is TGTGCCAGCAGTTTAATGGGGGGCAATCAGCCCCAGCATTTT. Translating gives CASSLMGGNQPQHF.

The sample holds many counts of this clonotype. The J gene is TRBJ1-3, the V gene TRBV19; no clear D gene. Germline-derived CDR1 and CDR2 are LNHDA and SQIVND (reference sequence). Trimming took off 6 bases at V and 2 bases at J, with 11 bases between the two ends. This CDR3 is built from 14 residues. The CDR3 DNA is TGTGCCAGTAGCGCGGACCTCGCTGGAAACACCATATATTTT. Its translation is CASSADLAGNTIYF.

This clonotype was counted ten times or more. The chain couples TRBV20-1 to TRBJ1-2; weak D call: TRBD1 (6 bases). Germline V CDR1 and CDR2: DFQATT, SNEGSKA (reference sequence). Between the trimmed V and J ends, which lost 5 bases and 8 bases, there was a span of 18 bases. The CDR3 extends over 13 amino acids. The CDR3 DNA follows: TGCAGTGCTGCCCGCGGCAGGGGTCAGGGCTACACCTTC. This translates into CSAARGRGQGYTF.

This clonotype was seen ten or more times. The genes are TRBV20-1 and TRBJ2-2; D gene unclear. Germline V lookup: CDR1 DFQATT, CDR2 SNEGSKA (reference sequence). V lost 3 bases, J lost 7 bases, and 15 bases lay in between. The CDR3 extends over 14 amino acids. The CDR3 region has the DNA TGCAGTGCTAGTGATGGAACTCCGTACGGGGAGCTGTTTTTT. This encodes CSASDGTPYGELFF.

The chain carries TRBV6-1 and TRBJ1-1; TRBD1 might be the D (5 bases). This CDR3 is built from 14 residues. V was pared by 7 bases and J by 3 bases, with 15 bases between. Germline V gene lookup returns CDR1 MNHNS and CDR2 SASEGT. In DNA form, the CDR3 reads TGTGCCAGCAAATCAGGGTGGGGAGACACTGAAGCTTTCTTT. Translation gives CASKSGWGDTEAFF.

This clonotype was found once. V and J are TRBV29-1 and TRBJ1-5, with a weak D call TRBD1 (5 bases). The CDR3 totals 11 residues. Germline CDR1 is SQVTM and CDR2 is ANQGSEA. In nucleotides, the CDR3 is TGCACCCGACAGAACAATCAGCCCCAGCATTTT. Translating gives CTRQNNQPQHF.

The V call is TRBV20-1, the J call TRBJ2-7; unclear D gene. CDR3 length: 13 residues. The germline V gene encodes CDR1 DFQATT and CDR2 SNEGSKA (reference sequence). V lost 3 bases to trimming and J lost 4 bases, with 13 bases between them. The DNA for the CDR3 is TGCAGTGCTAGTTGGGGAATCGGATACGAGCAGTACTTC. Translated, it gives CSASWGIGYEQYF.